The rows below give T cell receptor beta chains drawn from one sample of a study of response to subunit inactivated influenza vaccine. TCRdb fed the RT-PCR reads into MiXCR, producing one record per CDR3 protein. The sample lists 610,000 or so distinct CDR3 sequences; about 15% were seen once. Sample: PBMCs from blood, taken 11 to 12 days after vaccination. The receptor source for this set is a man aged 50-60 years who received an inactivated influenza vaccine. Each CDR3 is given with its conserved first and last residue. D genes are given only for firm matches. Clone size is given for some rows only: seen once, a few or many times, or a class if the clone is expanded.

d_gene	j_gene	abundance	v_gene	CDR3nt	CDR3aa
NA	TRBJ2-7	NA	TRBV6-1	TGTGCCAGCACATTTACAGGGTCCTACGAGCAGTACTTC	CASTFTGSYEQYF
NA	TRBJ2-2	NA	TRBV6-1	TGTGCCAGCAGTGACGGCGGGGAGCTGTTTTTT	CASSDGGELFF
NA	TRBJ2-1	NA	TRBV4-3	TGCGCCAGCAGCCTAGGGACTGCCACATGGGAGCAGTTCTTC	CASSLGTATWEQFF
TRBD2	TRBJ2-7	once	TRBV7-8	TGTCCCAGCAGCTTTGTTGCCGGGACTAGCGGGAGGGCCTACGAGCAGTACTTC	CPSSFVAGTSGRAYEQYF
NA	TRBJ2-3	few	TRBV29-1	TGCAGCGTCCAACATGGGACCAGGACACCGCAGTATTTT	CSVQHGTRTPQYF
NA	TRBJ1-1	few	TRBV28	TGTGCCAGCAGCCCCGACGCGGGACACAGCAACACTGAAGCTTTCTTT	CASSPDAGHSNTEAFF
NA	TRBJ2-5	few	TRBV11-2	TGTGCCAGCAGCTGGTCCACACCGAGCGAGACCCAGTACTTC	CASSWSTPSETQYF
TRBD2	TRBJ2-7	NA	TRBV20-1	TGCAGTGCTAGGAGTAGCGGGCACACCTACGAGCAGTACTTC	CSARSSGHTYEQYF
NA	TRBJ1-2	few	TRBV25-1	TGTGCCAGCAGTGAATCCTCAGTCTCCTATGGCTACACCTTC	CASSESSVSYGYTF
NA	TRBJ2-6	NA	TRBV7-2	TGTGCCAGCAGCTTAGCCGGCGGAGCCTCTGGGGCCAACGTCCTGACTTTC	CASSLAGGASGANVLTF
NA	TRBJ2-5	NA	TRBV20-1	TGCAGTGCTCCTGTAGGGACGAGTCAAGAGACCCAGTACTTC	CSAPVGTSQETQYF
TRBD2	TRBJ2-1	few	TRBV20-1	TGCAGTGCTCCCTGGGTGGTAGCGGGAGCCCCCTCCTACAATGAGCAGTTCTTC	CSAPWVVAGAPSYNEQFF
NA	TRBJ2-7	many	TRBV28	TGTGCCAGCCTAGGGTCGGGGGAGCAGTACTTC	CASLGSGEQYF
NA	TRBJ2-1	many	TRBV7-2	TGTGCCAGCAGCTTAGATTGGTGGAGGGATAGGAATGAGCAGTTCTTC	CASSLDWWRDRNEQFF
NA	TRBJ2-2	NA	TRBV20-1	TGCAGTGCACGACCATACTACGCGAACACCGGGGAGCTGTTTTTT	CSARPYYANTGELFF
NA	TRBJ2-3	few	TRBV5-5	TGTGCCAGCAGCTTGGTTAGGGATGCGGATACGCAGTATTTT	CASSLVRDADTQYF
NA	TRBJ2-2	NA	TRBV5-1	TGCGCCAGCAGCCGCGCCGAGGAAGGGGGTTACACCGGGGAGCTGTTTTTT	CASSRAEEGGYTGELFF
NA	TRBJ1-2	NA	TRBV4-3	TGCGCCAGCAGCCAAGTCGGCGTTGCGTACGGCTACACCTTC	CASSQVGVAYGYTF
NA	TRBJ2-7	NA	TRBV5-5	TGTGCCAGCATACCCGGGCGGCAGGGACGGGTCGAGCAGTACTTC	CASIPGRQGRVEQYF
NA	TRBJ2-1	many	TRBV7-9	TGTGCCAGCAGTTTGGACAGAGGGGGCTCCTACAATGAGCAGTTCTTC	CASSLDRGGSYNEQFF
TRBD1	TRBJ1-1	NA	TRBV29-1	TGCAGCGGCGAGAAGGGGGCCCAGTCTAACGCTTTCTTT	CSGEKGAQSNAFF
NA	TRBJ2-3	NA	TRBV6-5	TGTGCCAGCAGTTTTACTCACCCGAGCACAGATACGCAGTATTTT	CASSFTHPSTDTQYF
NA	TRBJ2-1	NA	TRBV6-2/TRBV6-3	TGTGCCAGCTTAAAGAGCTCCTACAATGAGCAGTTCTTC	CASLKSSYNEQFF
TRBD1	TRBJ1-5	NA	TRBV6-2/TRBV6-3	TGTGCCAGCAATTCACAGGGGATTAGCAATCAGCCCCAGCATTTT	CASNSQGISNQPQHF
TRBD1	TRBJ2-2	NA	TRBV28	TGTGCCAGCGTACAGGGGGTCACCGGGGAGCTGTTTTTT	CASVQGVTGELFF
TRBD2	TRBJ2-7	few	TRBV4-3	TGCGCCAGCAGCCATGGGACTACCGACTACGAGCAGTACTTC	CASSHGTTDYEQYF
NA	TRBJ2-2	NA	TRBV28	TGTGCCAGCAGTTTTTCGGGGGGCGCGGACACCGGGGAGCTGTTTTTT	CASSFSGGADTGELFF
NA	TRBJ2-7	many	TRBV12-3/TRBV12-4	TGTGCCAGCAGTTTAGCGTCCGACGAGCAGTACTTC	CASSLASDEQYF
TRBD2	TRBJ2-2	NA	TRBV25-1	TGTGCCAGCAGTGACCCCTATAGCGGGGGGTATACCGGGGAGCTGTTTTTT	CASSDPYSGGYTGELFF
NA	TRBJ2-5	few	TRBV5-1	TGCGCCAGCAGCCGCGGGCTTTCAGACCCCAGGGATTACCAAGAGACCCAGTACTTC	CASSRGLSDPRDYQETQYF
TRBD2	TRBJ2-7	NA	TRBV4-2	TGTGCCAGCAGCCGACTGCGGGAGAACTACGAGCAGTACTTC	CASSRLRENYEQYF
NA	TRBJ2-7	NA	TRBV7-2	TGTGCCAGCAGCCATTACGGGGTTAAAAGCTCCTACGAGCAGTACTTC	CASSHYGVKSSYEQYF
NA	TRBJ2-1	few	TRBV7-9	TGTGCCAGCAGCTTAGTAGGGGTGGGCAACAATGAGCAGTTCTTC	CASSLVGVGNNEQFF
TRBD1	TRBJ1-1	NA	TRBV12-3/TRBV12-4	TGTGCCAGCAGTAACAGGGGTTCGAACACTGAAGCTTTCTTT	CASSNRGSNTEAFF
TRBD1	TRBJ1-3	NA	TRBV7-2	TGTGCCAGCAGCCAAGACAGGGGGCTTGGAAACACCATATATTTT	CASSQDRGLGNTIYF
TRBD1	TRBJ2-2	many	TRBV11-2	TGTGCCAGCAGATCCGGGACAGGGAAAACCGGGGAGCTGTTTTTT	CASRSGTGKTGELFF
TRBD1	TRBJ2-1	many	TRBV5-1	TGCGCCAGCAGCTTGGGGAGCCCAGGGGGTAATGAGCAGTTCTTC	CASSLGSPGGNEQFF
TRBD1	TRBJ2-7	many	TRBV20-1	TGCAGTGCTGCCGGGACAGGGGGCGCTTCCTACGAGCAGTACTTC	CSAAGTGGASYEQYF
NA	TRBJ1-1	NA	TRBV5-1	TGCGCCAGCTTCACGTCGGCGGGGGCTGAAGCTTTCTTT	CASFTSAGAEAFF
TRBD2	TRBJ2-7	few	TRBV27	TGTGCCAGCAGTTTATACCTAGCGGGCCGTCTTCGGGTTAGCGAGCAGTACTTC	CASSLYLAGRLRVSEQYF
NA	TRBJ2-1	NA	TRBV24-1	TGTGCCACCAGCGGTGGAGGGGGAAATGAGCAGTTCTTC	CATSGGGGNEQFF
NA	TRBJ1-1	few	TRBV3-1	TGTGCCAGCAGCCTCTCCGGGGCTCGGACTGAAGCTTTCTTT	CASSLSGARTEAFF
TRBD1	TRBJ2-7	many	TRBV5-1	TGCGCCAGCAGCTTCGACAGGGGAGGATACGAGCAGTACTTC	CASSFDRGGYEQYF
NA	TRBJ2-6	NA	TRBV10-3	TGTGCCATCAGTGACCCAGACTCTGGGGCCAACGTCCTGACTTTC	CAISDPDSGANVLTF